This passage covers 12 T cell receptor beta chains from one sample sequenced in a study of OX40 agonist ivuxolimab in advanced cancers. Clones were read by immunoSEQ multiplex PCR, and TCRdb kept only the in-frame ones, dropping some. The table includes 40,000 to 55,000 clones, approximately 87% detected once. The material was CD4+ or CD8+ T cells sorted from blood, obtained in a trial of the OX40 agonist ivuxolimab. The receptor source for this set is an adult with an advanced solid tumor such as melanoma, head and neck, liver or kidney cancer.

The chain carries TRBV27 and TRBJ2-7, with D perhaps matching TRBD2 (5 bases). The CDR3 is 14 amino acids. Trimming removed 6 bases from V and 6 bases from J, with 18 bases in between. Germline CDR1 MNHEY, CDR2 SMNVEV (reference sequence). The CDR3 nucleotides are TGTGCCAGCAGGCTCACTCGGACGGGAATCGAGCAGTACTTC. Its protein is CASRLTRTGIEQYF.

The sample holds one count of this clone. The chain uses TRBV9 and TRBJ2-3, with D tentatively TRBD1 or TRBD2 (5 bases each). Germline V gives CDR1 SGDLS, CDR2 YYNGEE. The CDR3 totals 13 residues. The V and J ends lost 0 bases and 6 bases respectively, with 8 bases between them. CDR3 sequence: CASSVAWGDTQYF. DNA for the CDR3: TGTGCCAGCAGCGTAGCTTGGGGGGATACGCAGTATTTT.

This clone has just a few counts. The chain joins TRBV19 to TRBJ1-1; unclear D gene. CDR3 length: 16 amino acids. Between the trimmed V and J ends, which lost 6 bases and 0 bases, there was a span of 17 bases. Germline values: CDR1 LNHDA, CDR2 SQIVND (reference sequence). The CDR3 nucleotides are TGTGCCAGTAGCCCCAATTGGGGTTCCATGAACACTGAAGCTTTCTTT. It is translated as CASSPNWGSMNTEAFF.

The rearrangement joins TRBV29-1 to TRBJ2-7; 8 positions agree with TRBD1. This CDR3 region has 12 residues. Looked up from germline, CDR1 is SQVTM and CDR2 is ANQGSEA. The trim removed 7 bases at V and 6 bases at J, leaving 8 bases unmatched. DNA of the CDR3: TGCAGCGCTCTACAGGGGGTGGGCGAGCAGTACTTC. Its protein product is CSALQGVGEQYF.

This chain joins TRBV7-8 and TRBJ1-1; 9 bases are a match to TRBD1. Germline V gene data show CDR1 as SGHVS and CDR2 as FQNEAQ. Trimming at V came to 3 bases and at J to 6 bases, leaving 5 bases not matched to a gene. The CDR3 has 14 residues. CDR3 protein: CASSFGGDRAEAFF. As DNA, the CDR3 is TGTGCCAGCAGCTTTGGTGGGGACAGGGCTGAAGCTTTCTTT.

The CDR3: CASSSTPGQLGETQYF. The CDR3 nucleotides are TGTGCCAGTAGTTCGACTCCGGGACAGCTCGGAGAGACCCAGTACTTC. The chain couples TRBV19 to TRBJ2-5; TRBD1 agrees at 7 bases. The CDR3 sequence is 16 residues long. In germline, CDR1 is LNHDA, CDR2 SQIVND (reference sequence). Germline trimming cut 5 bases from V and 4 bases from J; bases unmatched to any gene: 13.

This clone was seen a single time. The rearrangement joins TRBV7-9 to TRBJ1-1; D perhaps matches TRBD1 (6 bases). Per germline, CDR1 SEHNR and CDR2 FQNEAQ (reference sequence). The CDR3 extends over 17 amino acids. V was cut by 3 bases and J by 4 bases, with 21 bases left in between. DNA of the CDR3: TGTGCCAGCAGCTTCCAAGGGCCCCTTCCCAGGGGCACTGAAGCTTTCTTT. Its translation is CASSFQGPLPRGTEAFF.

CDR3 sequence: CASSEPSGTMNTEAFF. The CDR3 nucleotides are TGTGCCAGCAGTGAACCGAGCGGGACCATGAACACTGAAGCTTTCTTT. The V and J genes are TRBV6-1 and TRBJ1-1; D is perhaps TRBD1 (5 bases). CDR1 is MNHNS and CDR2 is SASEGT in the germline V gene. With 2 bases removed from V and 0 bases from J, the gap between germline ends came to 13 bases. The CDR3 covers 16 residues.

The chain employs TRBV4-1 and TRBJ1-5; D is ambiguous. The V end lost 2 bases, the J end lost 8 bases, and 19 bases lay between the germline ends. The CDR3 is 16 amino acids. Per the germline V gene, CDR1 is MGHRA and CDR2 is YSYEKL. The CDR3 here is CASSQLGLNPVEPQHF. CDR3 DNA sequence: TGCGCCAGCAGCCAATTAGGACTTAACCCAGTGGAGCCCCAGCATTTT.

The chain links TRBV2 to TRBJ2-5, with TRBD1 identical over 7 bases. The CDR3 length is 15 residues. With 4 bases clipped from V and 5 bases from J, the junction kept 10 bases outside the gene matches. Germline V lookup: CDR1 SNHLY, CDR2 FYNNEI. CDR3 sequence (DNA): TGTGCCAGCAGTGGGACACAGGGGAGAGTCGAGACCCAGTACTTC. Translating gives CASSGTQGRVETQYF.

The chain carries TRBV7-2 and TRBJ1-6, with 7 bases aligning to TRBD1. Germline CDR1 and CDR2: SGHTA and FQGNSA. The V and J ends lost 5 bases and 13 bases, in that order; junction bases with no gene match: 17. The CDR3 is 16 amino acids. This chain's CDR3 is CASSGPGQVTNRPLHF. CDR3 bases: TGTGCCAGCAGCGGACCCGGACAGGTCACAAACCGCCCCCTCCACTTT.

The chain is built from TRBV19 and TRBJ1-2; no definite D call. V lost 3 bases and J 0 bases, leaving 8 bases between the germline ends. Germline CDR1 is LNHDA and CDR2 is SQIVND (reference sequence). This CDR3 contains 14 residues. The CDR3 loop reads CASSMGSANYGYTF. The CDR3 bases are TGTGCCAGTAGTATGGGCAGTGCTAACTATGGCTACACCTTC.